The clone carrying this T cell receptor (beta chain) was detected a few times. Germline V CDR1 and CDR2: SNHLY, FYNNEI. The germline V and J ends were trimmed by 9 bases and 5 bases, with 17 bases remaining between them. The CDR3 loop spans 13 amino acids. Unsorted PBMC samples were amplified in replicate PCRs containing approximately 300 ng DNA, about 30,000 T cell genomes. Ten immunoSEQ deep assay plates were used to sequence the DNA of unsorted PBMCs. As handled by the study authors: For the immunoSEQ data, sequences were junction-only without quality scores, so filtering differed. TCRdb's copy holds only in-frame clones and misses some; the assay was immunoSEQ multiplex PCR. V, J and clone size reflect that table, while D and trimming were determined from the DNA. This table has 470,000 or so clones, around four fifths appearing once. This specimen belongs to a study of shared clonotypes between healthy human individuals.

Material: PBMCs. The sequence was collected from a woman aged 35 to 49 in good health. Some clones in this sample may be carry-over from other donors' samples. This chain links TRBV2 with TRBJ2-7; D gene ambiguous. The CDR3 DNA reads TGTGCCAGTAGGCCCCCCGCAACAAACGAGCAGTACTTC. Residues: CASRPPATNEQYF. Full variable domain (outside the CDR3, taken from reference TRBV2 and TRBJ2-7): EPEVTQTPSHQVTQMGQEVILRCVPISNHLYFYWYRQILGQKVEFLVSFYNNEISEKSEIFDDQFSVERPDGSNFTLKIRSTKLEDSAMYFCASRPPATNEQYFGPGTRLTVT.